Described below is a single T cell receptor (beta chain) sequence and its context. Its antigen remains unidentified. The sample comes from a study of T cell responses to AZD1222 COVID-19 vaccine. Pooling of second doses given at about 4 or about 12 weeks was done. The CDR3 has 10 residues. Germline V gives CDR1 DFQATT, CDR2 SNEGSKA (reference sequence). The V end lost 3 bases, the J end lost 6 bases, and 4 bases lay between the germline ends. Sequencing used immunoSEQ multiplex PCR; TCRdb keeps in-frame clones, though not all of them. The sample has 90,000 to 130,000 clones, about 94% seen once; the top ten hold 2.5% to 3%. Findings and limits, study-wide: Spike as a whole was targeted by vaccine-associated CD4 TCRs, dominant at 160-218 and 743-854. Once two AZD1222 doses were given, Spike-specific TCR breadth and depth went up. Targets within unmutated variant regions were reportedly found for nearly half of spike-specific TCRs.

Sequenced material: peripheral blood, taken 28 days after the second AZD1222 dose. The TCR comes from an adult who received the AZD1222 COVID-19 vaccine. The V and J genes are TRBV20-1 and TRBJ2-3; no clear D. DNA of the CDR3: TGCAGTGCTAGTTTCGATACGCAGTATTTT. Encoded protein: CSASFDTQYF.